The rows below give T cell receptor beta chains drawn from one sample of a study of CD8+ T cells in alopecia areata. Assay: immunoSEQ multiplex PCR; the TCRdb copy retains only in-frame clones and omits some. The table lists 180,000 or so clones, approximately 51% of them singletons. This sample comprised CD8+ T cells sorted from blood, obtained around week 54, from a patient treated with tofacitinib. The receptors shown here come from a human donor with alopecia areata. CDR3s include the opening cysteine and the closing phenylalanine or tryptophan. The D gene is left open where the match is weak. Where a row states a size, it is once, few, many or the class of an expanded clone; other rows omit it.

. | few | TRBJ1-2 | TRBV20-1 | 11 | TGCAGTGCTAGACAGGACTATGGCTACACCTTC | CSARQDYGYTF
TRBD1 | . | TRBJ2-1 | TRBV5-1 | 14 | TGCGCCAGCATCACCGGGACAGGGGACAATGAGCAGTTCTTC | CASITGTGDNEQFF
TRBD2 | . | TRBJ2-1 | TRBV9 | 15 | TGTGCCAGCAGCGGGGCTAGCGGGGAGGTGAATGAGCAGTTCTTC | CASSGASGEVNEQFF
. | few | TRBJ2-5 | TRBV29-1 | 11 | TGCAGCGTTGAGACCGGCGAGACCCAGTACTTC | CSVETGETQYF
. | . | TRBJ2-3 | TRBV5-1 | 14 | TGCGCCAGCAGCTTGGGAGTCACCACCGATACGCAGTATTTT | CASSLGVTTDTQYF
. | . | TRBJ1-5 | TRBV7-9 | 14 | TGTGCCAGCAGCTTATCAGACTACAATCAGCCCCAGCATTTT | CASSLSDYNQPQHF
TRBD1 | . | TRBJ2-7 | TRBV30 | 11 | TGTGCCTGGAGTGTAGGTGGGACAGGGTTCTTC | CAWSVGGTGFF
. | . | TRBJ2-2 | TRBV29-1 | 12 | TGCAGCGTACTAAACAGAACCGGGGAGCTGTTTTTT | CSVLNRTGELFF
. | few | TRBJ1-4 | TRBV29-1 | 13 | TGCAGCGTGATTGACGGATTTAATGAAAAACTGTTTTTT | CSVIDGFNEKLFF
TRBD1 | few | TRBJ1-4 | TRBV29-1 | 14 | TGCAGCGGGGGCGAACGGACAGGGGGTGAAAAACTGTTTTTT | CSGGERTGGEKLFF
TRBD1 | . | TRBJ2-1 | TRBV27 | 14 | TGTGCCAGCAGCGACAGGGACGATAACAATGAGCAGTTCTTC | CASSDRDDNNEQFF
. | few | TRBJ1-1 | TRBV5-4 | 12 | TGTGCCAGCTCATTGGGACCGGATGAAGCTTTCTTT | CASSLGPDEAFF
. | . | TRBJ1-3 | TRBV27 | 13 | TGTGCCAGCAGTGCCAACTCTGGAAACACCATATATTTT | CASSANSGNTIYF
. | . | TRBJ1-5 | TRBV2 | 13 | TGTGCCAGCCAAGAGACAGCCAATCAGCCCCAGCATTTT | CASQETANQPQHF
TRBD1 | few | TRBJ1-2 | TRBV6-1 | 15 | TGTGCCAGCAGTGAAGAGGACAGGGTTGTCTATGGCTACACCTTC | CASSEEDRVVYGYTF
. | . | TRBJ1-1 | TRBV9 | 14 | TGTGCCAGCAGCGTAGGCGCGGTCGGCACTGAAGCTTTCTTT | CASSVGAVGTEAFF
TRBD1 | . | TRBJ1-1 | TRBV7-6 | 14 | TGTGCCAGCAGTTGGGACAGGGGGGGGACTGAAGCTTTCTTT | CASSWDRGGTEAFF
. | . | TRBJ2-3 | TRBV2 | 15 | TGTGCCAGCAGTGAAGGGTTTGCTAGCACAGATACGCAGTATTTT | CASSEGFASTDTQYF
. | few | TRBJ2-7 | TRBV9 | 15 | TGTGCCAGCAGCGTAGAACCGGCTCTCTCCTACGAGCAGTACTTC | CASSVEPALSYEQYF
. | . | TRBJ2-7 | TRBV4-1 | 14 | TGCGCCAGCAGCCATCGGACAGCTAATTACGAGCAGTACTTC | CASSHRTANYEQYF
. | . | TRBJ2-7 | TRBV7-6 | 15 | TGTGCCAGCAGCTTATCGAACAGCTTATCCTACGAGCAGTACTTC | CASSLSNSLSYEQYF
. | . | TRBJ1-1 | TRBV30 | 15 | TGTGCCTGGACTCTCCGAGCTGGGCGGAACACTGAAGCTTTCTTT | CAWTLRAGRNTEAFF
. | . | TRBJ2-1 | TRBV27 | 14 | TGTGCCAGCAGTTTTGCAGGATTCTACAATGAGCAGTTCTTC | CASSFAGFYNEQFF
TRBD1 | . | TRBJ1-5 | TRBV7-3 | 13 | TGTGCCAGCAGCCCGGACAGGGATCAGCCCCAGCATTTT | CASSPDRDQPQHF
TRBD1 | few | TRBJ1-1 | TRBV2 | 15 | TGTGCCAGCACCCTCAGGGCAGGGGGTAGCAGGGAAGCTTTCTTT | CASTLRAGGSREAFF
. | . | TRBJ1-6 | TRBV6-5 | 13 | TGTGCCAGCAGCGGTCGCGGGGATTCACCCCTCCACTTT | CASSGRGDSPLHF
TRBD2 | . | TRBJ2-1 | TRBV5-6 | 13 | TGTGCCAGCAGCTTTGGGAGCGGGGTTGAGCAGTTCTTC | CASSFGSGVEQFF
. | few | TRBJ2-5 | TRBV9 | 13 | TGTGCCAGCAGCGTAGGTCAGTTGGAGACCCAGTACTTC | CASSVGQLETQYF
TRBD2 | many | TRBJ2-1 | TRBV7-9 | 15 | TGTGCCAGCAGTAAGGCAGCGGGGGGGCTTTACGAGCAGTTCTTC | CASSKAAGGLYEQFF
. | . | TRBJ2-3 | TRBV4-2 | 20 | TGTGCCAGCAGCCCTATATGGCTTTGGGAGGGGGGGCTTGGCACAGATACGCAGTATTTT | CASSPIWLWEGGLGTDTQYF
. | few | TRBJ1-2 | TRBV25-1 | 12 | TGTGCCAGCGGCTCCCTGTACTATGGCTACACCTTC | CASGSLYYGYTF
TRBD1 | few | TRBJ2-5 | TRBV14 | 16 | TGTGCCAGCAGCCAAGCGACAGGGCCAGACCAAGAGACCCAGTACTTC | CASSQATGPDQETQYF
. | few | TRBJ1-5 | TRBV19 | 13 | TGTGCCAGTAGTAAGGGGCCTAATCAGCCCCAGCATTTT | CASSKGPNQPQHF
. | . | TRBJ2-7 | TRBV5-8 | 12 | TGTGCCAGCAGTTCAGGAGTTTACGAGCAGTACTTC | CASSSGVYEQYF
. | few | TRBJ2-1 | TRBV7-9 | 13 | TGTGCCAGCAGCTTAGCGCAGGGACTTGTACAGTTCTTC | CASSLAQGLVQFF
. | few | TRBJ1-2 | TRBV27 | 13 | TGTGCCAGCAGTTTCGCGGGATTCGATGGCTACACCTTC | CASSFAGFDGYTF
. | . | TRBJ2-6 | TRBV30 | 14 | TGTGCCTGGACACCAGTTTCTGGGGCCAACGTCCTGACTTTC | CAWTPVSGANVLTF
. | few | TRBJ2-7 | TRBV9 | 13 | TGTGCCAGCAGTTTTGCAGGGGCCTACGAGCAGTACTTC | CASSFAGAYEQYF
TRBD2 | . | TRBJ2-3 | TRBV9 | 15 | TGTGCCAGCAGCGTAGGGTCTAGCGGATCAGATACGCAGTATTTT | CASSVGSSGSDTQYF
. | . | TRBJ2-5 | TRBV2 | 13 | TGTGCCAGCGGGGGCTACGGGGAGGAGACCCAGTACTTC | CASGGYGEETQYF
. | once | TRBJ1-6 | TRBV15 | 12 | TGTGCCACCGGCGACGGCGGTTCACCCCTCCACTTT | CATGDGGSPLHF
TRBD1 | . | TRBJ2-7 | TRBV7-9 | 15 | TGTGCCAGCAGCTACTTCGGGGACAGGGACAACGAGCAGTACTTC | CASSYFGDRDNEQYF
. | . | TRBJ1-5 | TRBV19 | 14 | TGTGCCAGTAGTATGCACGGGAGCAATCAGCCCCAGCATTTT | CASSMHGSNQPQHF
TRBD1 | few | TRBJ1-6 | TRBV2 | 14 | TGTGCCAGCAGCACGGACAGGCTTAATTCACCCCTCCACTTT | CASSTDRLNSPLHF
. | few | TRBJ2-3 | TRBV7-2 | 15 | TGTGCCAGCAGCGTAGGTCCGGGGCTAATATATACGCAGTATTTT | CASSVGPGLIYTQYF
. | few | TRBJ2-5 | TRBV30 | 11 | TGTGCCTGGAGTGTACTAGAGACCCAGTACTTC | CAWSVLETQYF
. | . | TRBJ2-6 | TRBV7-9 | 15 | TGTGCCAGCAGCTACAGCCGCTCTGGGGCCAACGTCCTGACTTTC | CASSYSRSGANVLTF
. | few | TRBJ1-2 | TRBV25-1 | 12 | TGTGCCAGCTGGGGGCTTATGGGAGGCTACACCTTC | CASWGLMGGYTF
. | . | TRBJ2-3 | TRBV7-9 | 11 | TGTGCCAGCAGCCTCACAGATACGCAGTATTTT | CASSLTDTQYF
TRBD1 | . | TRBJ1-2 | TRBV5-1 | 17 | TGCGCCAGCGGAAAGACTTACGGGACAGGGATAGACTATGGCTACACCTTC | CASGKTYGTGIDYGYTF
TRBD2 | once | TRBJ2-3 | TRBV7-9 | 18 | TGTGCCAGCAGCTCGGGACTAGCGGGGGCAACTAGCACAGATACGCAGTATTTT | CASSSGLAGATSTDTQYF
. | once | TRBJ1-1 | TRBV9 | 14 | TGTGCCAGCAGCGTACGGAACAGCTTCACTGAAGCTTTCTTT | CASSVRNSFTEAFF
TRBD1 | . | TRBJ2-7 | TRBV7-9 | 14 | TGTGCCAGCAGCTTAGGGGACAGCCCCTACGAGCAGTACTTC | CASSLGDSPYEQYF
TRBD1 | . | TRBJ2-7 | TRBV11-2 | 15 | TGTGCCAGCAGCTTAGTCGTTACAGGGGCCTACGAGCAGTACTTC | CASSLVVTGAYEQYF
. | . | TRBJ2-7 | TRBV2 | 14 | TGTGCCAGCAGTGAATTTGTAACACCTTACGAGCAGTACTTC | CASSEFVTPYEQYF
. | . | TRBJ2-3 | TRBV5-6 | 16 | TGTGCCAGCAGCTTGGGGCCAGCCACTAGCACAGATACGCAGTATTTT | CASSLGPATSTDTQYF
. | . | TRBJ2-7 | TRBV11-2 | 13 | TGTGCCAGCAGCGCGGGACACCTCTACGAGCAGTACTTC | CASSAGHLYEQYF
TRBD1 | once | TRBJ1-1 | TRBV30 | 11 | TGTGCCTGGAGTGCCGGGACAGGGTTTTTCTTT | CAWSAGTGFFF
TRBD2 | . | TRBJ2-3 | TRBV30 | 18 | TGTGCCTGGAGTGTACTAGCGGGGAGCCCATACCACACAGATACGCAGTATTTT | CAWSVLAGSPYHTDTQYF